These 14 T cell receptor beta chains were all obtained from the same sample, sequenced in a study of early T cells in non-severe SARS-CoV-2 infection. TCRdb processed the 5' RACE reads anew with MiXCR; each CDR3 protein has one entry. The table lists about 28,000 distinct CDR3 sequences, approximately 5.4% of them singletons. The sample comprised whole blood. Every receptor here comes from an adult who was a healthcare worker with PCR-confirmed SARS-CoV-2 infection or an uninfected control (not recorded which).

This clonotype was detected only a few times. This chain uses TRBV7-9 with TRBJ1-3, with 7 nucleotides matching TRBD1. The germline gives CDR1 SEHNR, CDR2 FQNEAQ (reference sequence). There are 20 residues in the CDR3. J gave up 0 bases and V 5 bases, and 19 bases lay outside the gene matches. The CDR3 sequence is CASSQQGTTRGGYSGNTIYF. CDR3 coding DNA: TGTGCCAGCAGCCAACAGGGAACAACCAGGGGGGGTTACTCTGGAAACACCATATATTTT.

This clonotype has a handful of counts. This chain joins TRBV19 and TRBJ2-1; no definite D call. The CDR3 spans 11 residues. Between the trimmed V and J ends, which lost 8 bases and 0 bases, there was a span of 2 bases. The V gene's germline CDR1 is LNHDA and CDR2 SQIVND (reference sequence). The CDR3 spells CASGSYNEQFF. Here the CDR3 DNA reads TGTGCCAGTGGCTCCTACAATGAGCAGTTCTTC.

This rearrangement joins TRBV5-1 to TRBJ1-1, with D perhaps matching TRBD1 (6 bases). This CDR3 contains 12 residues. V lost 3 bases and J 8 bases, leaving 11 bases between the germline ends. CDR1 is SGHRS, CDR2 YFSETQ, per germline. This chain's CDR3 is CASSYTGSEAFF. As DNA, the CDR3 is TGCGCCAGCAGCTATACAGGGTCAGAAGCTTTCTTT.

Only a few counts were recorded for this clonotype. V and J are TRBV6-2 or TRBV6-3 and TRBJ2-7; D unresolved. Germline CDR1 is MNHEY and CDR2 is SVGEGT. CDR3 length equals 12 residues. V lost 5 bases and J 6 bases, leaving 11 bases between the germline ends. CDR3 sequence reads: CASSLPVREQYF. DNA for the CDR3: TGTGCCAGCAGTCTTCCTGTGCGCGAGCAGTACTTC.

This clonotype was seen ten or more times. The chain links TRBV24-1 to TRBJ2-2; D not certain. Between the trimmed V and J ends, which lost 3 bases and 1 base, there was a span of 8 bases. CDR3 length: 15 amino acids. CDR1 KGHDR and CDR2 SFDVKD come from the germline V gene. The CDR3, as DNA: TGTGCCACCAGTGATCCCCAGATGAACACCGGGGAGCTGTTTTTT. This gives the protein CATSDPQMNTGELFF.

By frequency in the sample, this clonotype is medium-sized. The CDR3 protein is CASSFDTNYGYTF. CDR3 DNA: TGTGCCAGCAGCTTTGACACTAACTATGGCTACACCTTC. V usage is TRBV7-2 and J usage is TRBJ1-2; D unresolved. This CDR3 is built from 13 residues. CDR1 and CDR2 from the germline V gene are SGHTA and FQGNSA. Trimming took off 3 bases at V and 0 bases at J, with 5 bases between the two ends. The full variable domain, rest sourced from reference TRBV7-2 and TRBJ1-2, is GAGVSQSPSNKVTEKGKDVELRCDPISGHTALYWYRQSLGQGLEFLIYFQGNSAPDKSGLPSDRFSAERTGGSVSTLTIQRTQQEDSAVYLCASSFDTNYGYTFGSGTRLTVV.

The V call is TRBV5-8, the J call TRBJ1-1; D unclear. Per germline, CDR1 SGHTS and CDR2 YDEGEE. The length of the CDR3 is 11 residues. V gave up 7 bases and J gave up 4 bases, with 8 bases separating them. DNA for the CDR3: TGTGCCAGCGTTGTGTTCACTGAAGCTTTCTTT. As protein: CASVVFTEAFF.

This clonotype was picked up a small number of times. The chain joins TRBV12-3 or TRBV12-4 to TRBJ1-1; 8 nucleotides line up with TRBD1. The V segment lost 3 bases and the J segment 3 bases; nucleotides outside the gene matches: 3. CDR3 length: 14 amino acids. The CDR3 here is CASSLQGADTEAFF. For the CDR3, the DNA is TGTGCCAGCAGTTTGCAGGGGGCCGACACTGAAGCTTTCTTT.

This clonotype was seen more than once but under ten times. The rearrangement uses TRBV4-3 and TRBJ1-6, with D perhaps matching TRBD1 (5 bases). CDR3 length equals 15 residues. CDR1 and CDR2 from the germline V gene are LGHNA and YSLEER. Trimming stripped 4 bases from V and 7 bases from J, with 14 bases between. This CDR3 is CASSLGGGGNSPLHF. The CDR3 DNA reads TGCGCCAGCAGCCTAGGAGGCGGGGGGAATTCACCCCTCCACTTT.

This clonotype appeared many times. The chain links TRBV29-1 to TRBJ1-1; D gene uncertain. The V gene's germline CDR1 is SQVTM and CDR2 ANQGSEA. The CDR3 consists of 9 residues. Trimming shortened V by 6 bases and J by 7 bases, and 6 bases separated the two germline ends. Here the CDR3 DNA reads TGCAGCGTGGAACATGAAGCTTTCTTT. This sequence encodes CSVEHEAFF.

This chain joins TRBV9 and TRBJ2-3, with D possibly being TRBD2 (5 bases). Trimming took off 0 bases at V and 1 base at J, with 15 bases between the two ends. Germline CDR1 reads SGDLS; CDR2 reads YYNGEE. CDR3 length: 17 amino acids. CDR3 sequence: CASSVATEPRGTDTQYF. The CDR3 coding sequence is TGTGCCAGCAGCGTAGCTACGGAACCGCGGGGCACAGATACGCAGTATTTT.

At least ten counts were recorded for this clonotype. The V call is TRBV12-5, the J call TRBJ1-1; D is uncertain. The germline gives CDR1 LGHNT, CDR2 FRNRAP. The CDR3 totals 16 residues. The V end lost 1 base, the J end lost 3 bases, and 15 bases lay between the germline ends. In nucleotides, the CDR3 is TGTGCTAGTGGTTTGGCGCCGGGGTACGGCGACACTGAAGCTTTCTTT. Amino acids: CASGLAPGYGDTEAFF.

V is TRBV18 and J is TRBJ2-1; tentative D call: TRBD1 (6 bases). Between the trimmed V and J ends, which lost 2 bases and 6 bases, there was a span of 14 bases. Per germline, CDR1 KGHSH and CDR2 LQKENI. The CDR3 has 15 residues. The CDR3, as DNA: TGTGCCAGCTCACCAGATCAGGGGATGGGCAATGAGCAGTTCTTC. As protein: CASSPDQGMGNEQFF.

The chain carries TRBV7-7 and TRBJ2-1; the match to TRBD2 covers 8 bases. V shed 1 base and J 0 bases; nucleotides not matched to a gene: 8. Germline CDR1 is SSHAT and CDR2 is FNYEAQ (reference sequence). The CDR3 has 18 amino acids. CDR3 bases: TGTGCCAGCAGCTTAGGGAGTGGGACTAGTAACTCCTACAATGAGCAGTTCTTC. This gives the protein CASSLGSGTSNSYNEQFF.